Each of the 6 T cell receptor beta chains below was sequenced from the same sample in a study of blood T cell repertoires in COVID-19. TCRdb's table, derived via immunoSEQ multiplex PCR, lists solely in-frame clones and lacks some. Of 80,000 to 100,000 clones listed, 70% to 90% were seen once; the top ten hold approximately 22%. The sequenced sample was peripheral blood. The source of these receptors is an elderly woman in a cohort sampled during active or convalescent COVID-19.

This clone appeared once. V and J are TRBV6-6 and TRBJ2-3; D perhaps matches TRBD2 (6 bases). The germline CDR1 and CDR2 sequences are MNHNY and SVGAGI (reference sequence). With 6 bases removed from V and 6 bases from J, the gap between germline ends came to 13 bases. This CDR3 has 13 residues. The CDR3 nucleotides are TGTGCCAGCAGATCCGGGACTCTGGATACGCAGTATTTT. Translated: CASRSGTLDTQYF.

This clone was observed once. The chain is built from TRBV12-2 and TRBJ2-7; the table's D call, TRBD1, has no DNA check behind it. TRBV12-2 is reported as a pseudogene. This CDR3 spans 15 amino acids. The CDR3 is CASRFPPGGGDEQYV. The CDR3 DNA sequence: TGTGCAAGTCGCTTCCCCCCAGGGGGAGGCGACGAGCAGTACGTC.

The chain recombines TRBV7-9 with TRBJ1-6; 9 bases are shared with TRBD1. The V gene end was trimmed by 4 bases and the J gene end by 10 bases; junction bases not matched to a gene: 14. The germline CDR1 and CDR2 sequences are SEHNR and FQNEAQ (reference sequence). The CDR3 is made up of 17 amino acids. The CDR3 nucleotides are TGTGCCAGCAGCTCGCTACAGGGGGCGAATATAATCTCACCCCTCCACTTT. It is translated as CASSSLQGANIISPLHF.

The J gene is TRBJ2-3, the V gene TRBV27; TRBD2 agrees at 12 bases. With 3 bases clipped from V and 6 bases from J, the junction kept 10 bases outside the gene matches. The CDR3 sequence is 17 residues long. From germline, CDR1 is MNHEY and CDR2 SMNVEV (reference sequence). The CDR3 is CASSFGLAGTAGDTQYF. In DNA, the CDR3 is TGTGCCAGCAGTTTTGGACTAGCGGGAACGGCGGGGGATACGCAGTATTTT.

In this sample, this clone turned up once. Here the CDR3 reads CASSGGLAGTDTQYF. CDR3 bases: TGCGCCAGCAGCGGGGGACTAGCGGGCACAGATACGCAGTATTTT. The chain uses TRBV5-1 and TRBJ2-3; 11 bases are a match to TRBD2. The CDR3 is 15 amino acids. With 4 bases clipped from V and 1 base from J, the junction kept 2 bases outside the gene matches. Germline V gene lookup returns CDR1 SGHRS and CDR2 YFSETQ.

V gene TRBV7-9 combines with J gene TRBJ2-1, with D perhaps TRBD2 (6 bases). Trimming took 4 bases from V and 10 from J, leaving 17 bases between them. The CDR3 has 14 amino acids. Germline CDR1 reads SEHNR; CDR2 reads FQNEAQ (reference sequence). This CDR3 is CASSWGSSETEQFF. CDR3 bases: TGTGCCAGCAGCTGGGGGTCTAGCGAGACGGAGCAGTTCTTC.